Listed below are T cell receptor beta chains from one sample, sequenced in a study of T cells after yellow fever vaccination. MiXCR was run by TCRdb on the 5' RACE reads, yielding one entry per CDR3 protein. Of around 63,000 distinct CDR3 sequences detected, around 7.4% appear once; the ten largest clones hold 36%. Sample: CD8+ T cells sorted from PBMCs, taken 15 days after the yellow fever booster vaccination. These receptors were obtained from a man aged 25 to 40 who received the YFV17D yellow fever vaccine. Each CDR3 is given with its conserved first and last residue. The D gene is left open where the match is weak. Clone size appears in some rows only: once, few, many, or a class for an expanded clone.

D gene: .; clone size: many; J gene: TRBJ2-7; V gene: TRBV30; CDR3 DNA: TGTGCCTGGAGTGTACCCCCCGGACGGATAACCTACGAGCAGTACTTC; CDR3 protein: CAWSVPPGRITYEQYF
D gene: TRBD1; clone size: many; J gene: TRBJ2-5; V gene: TRBV29-1; CDR3 DNA: TGCAGCGTCACCGGGACAGGGGGCGAGACGGAGACCCAGTACTTC; CDR3 protein: CSVTGTGGETETQYF
D gene: .; clone size: many; J gene: TRBJ2-2; V gene: TRBV29-1; CDR3 DNA: TGCAGCGCCGAACTGCGACAGCTCGGGGAGCTGTTTTTT; CDR3 protein: CSAELRQLGELFF
D gene: .; clone size: many; J gene: TRBJ2-1; V gene: TRBV15; CDR3 DNA: TGTGCCACCAGCAGTGGTATCCCGGACAGCTCCTACAATGAGCAGTTCTTC; CDR3 protein: CATSSGIPDSSYNEQFF
D gene: .; clone size: many; J gene: TRBJ1-5; V gene: TRBV29-1; CDR3 DNA: TGCAGCGGGCAGGAGGGAAGAGATAGCAATCAGCCCCAGCATTTT; CDR3 protein: CSGQEGRDSNQPQHF
D gene: TRBD1; clone size: many; J gene: TRBJ2-7; V gene: TRBV7-9; CDR3 DNA: TGTGCCAGCAGCTCAGGGACAGCTGCTTACGAGCAGTACTTC; CDR3 protein: CASSSGTAAYEQYF
D gene: .; clone size: .; J gene: TRBJ2-5; V gene: TRBV7-9; CDR3 DNA: TGTGCCAGCAGCTTAGACCGCGAGGCCCAGTACTTC; CDR3 protein: CASSLDREAQYF
D gene: TRBD1; clone size: few; J gene: TRBJ2-3; V gene: TRBV5-1; CDR3 DNA: TGCGCCAGCACCCTTGGACCTGAGACAGGGGCCGATACGCAGTATTTT; CDR3 protein: CASTLGPETGADTQYF
D gene: .; clone size: many; J gene: TRBJ2-2; V gene: TRBV4-1; CDR3 DNA: TGCGCCAGCAGCCAAGAAATTGACAGCACCGGGGAGCTGTTTTTT; CDR3 protein: CASSQEIDSTGELFF
D gene: .; clone size: few; J gene: TRBJ1-6; V gene: TRBV14; CDR3 DNA: TGTGCCAGCAGCCAGGGAGCGGGCTCCTATAATTCACCCCTCCACTTT; CDR3 protein: CASSQGAGSYNSPLHF
D gene: .; clone size: many; J gene: TRBJ2-2; V gene: TRBV12-3/TRBV12-4; CDR3 DNA: TGTGCCAGCAGTTCAGGACTTCTTGACACCGGGGAGCTGTTTTTT; CDR3 protein: CASSSGLLDTGELFF
D gene: TRBD2; clone size: .; J gene: TRBJ2-7; V gene: TRBV24-1; CDR3 DNA: TGTGCCACCAGTGCGGGGGGCTCCTACGAGCAGTACTTC; CDR3 protein: CATSAGGSYEQYF
D gene: .; clone size: many; J gene: TRBJ2-3; V gene: TRBV30; CDR3 DNA: TGTGCCTGGAGCGGGTCAGATACGCAGTATTTT; CDR3 protein: CAWSGSDTQYF
D gene: TRBD2; clone size: many; J gene: TRBJ2-1; V gene: TRBV5-1; CDR3 DNA: TGCGCCAGCAGCAGTTGGCCGGGACTAGCGGATTACAATGAGCAGTTCTTC; CDR3 protein: CASSSWPGLADYNEQFF
D gene: TRBD1; clone size: many; J gene: TRBJ2-7; V gene: TRBV2; CDR3 DNA: TGTGCCAGCAGGCAAGGACAGGGGATCAACGAGCAGTACTTC; CDR3 protein: CASRQGQGINEQYF
D gene: TRBD1; clone size: few; J gene: TRBJ2-5; V gene: TRBV11-2; CDR3 DNA: TGTGCCAGCAGCTTGGTCGGTCAGGGGGCCGCAGAGACCCAGTACTTC; CDR3 protein: CASSLVGQGAAETQYF
D gene: .; clone size: many; J gene: TRBJ2-2; V gene: TRBV10-1; CDR3 DNA: TGCGCCAGCAGTGAGCTACAGCCCGGGGAGCTGTTTTTT; CDR3 protein: CASSELQPGELFF
D gene: TRBD2; clone size: many; J gene: TRBJ2-2; V gene: TRBV9; CDR3 DNA: TGTGCCACCAGCAGCTTTACGGGAGGGGTAAACACCGGGGAGCTGTTTTTT; CDR3 protein: CATSSFTGGVNTGELFF
D gene: .; clone size: many; J gene: TRBJ2-2; V gene: TRBV29-1; CDR3 DNA: TGCAGCGTTGAAGATCGGCCCGGGGAGCTGTTTTTT; CDR3 protein: CSVEDRPGELFF
D gene: TRBD1; clone size: many; J gene: TRBJ2-7; V gene: TRBV6-1; CDR3 DNA: TGTGCCAGCACCTTGGGACAGGGGGCGGACGAGCAGTACTTC; CDR3 protein: CASTLGQGADEQYF
D gene: .; clone size: many; J gene: TRBJ2-7; V gene: TRBV6-2/TRBV6-3; CDR3 DNA: TGTGCCAGCAGTTACGGGGGTGGAGGCGAGCAGTACTTC; CDR3 protein: CASSYGGGGEQYF
D gene: .; clone size: many; J gene: TRBJ2-5; V gene: TRBV20-1; CDR3 DNA: TGCAGTGCTAGAGAGGGTGCAACGGGAGTGGAGACCCAGTACTTC; CDR3 protein: CSAREGATGVETQYF
D gene: .; clone size: many; J gene: TRBJ2-1; V gene: TRBV7-6; CDR3 DNA: TGTGCCAGCAGCTTAGCGGGCGGGACCTCCTACAATGAGCAGTTCTTC; CDR3 protein: CASSLAGGTSYNEQFF
D gene: .; clone size: few; J gene: TRBJ1-2; V gene: TRBV9; CDR3 DNA: TGTGCCAGCAGCGTAGTTCCGAACTATGGCTACACCTTC; CDR3 protein: CASSVVPNYGYTF